One and the same sample provided the 23 T cell receptor beta chains below, sequenced in a study of blood T cell repertoires in COVID-19. The method was immunoSEQ multiplex PCR; TCRdb's version includes in-frame clones alone and lacks a portion of them. Counted here are about 140,000 clones, more than 80% occurring once; the ten biggest clones make up roughly 10%. Sequenced sample: peripheral blood. The receptors here all came from an elderly woman in a cohort sampled during active or convalescent COVID-19.

The rearrangement joins TRBV28 to TRBJ2-1, with 9 nucleotides matching TRBD2. V was clipped by 4 bases and J by 1 base; unmatched bases: 11. The length of the CDR3 is 18 residues. Germline CDR1 reads MDHEN; CDR2 reads SYDVKM. The chain's CDR3 is CASSSSLGAGGSYNEQFF. Here the CDR3 DNA reads TGTGCCAGCAGTTCCTCCCTGGGAGCGGGGGGTTCCTACAATGAGCAGTTCTTC.

The genes are TRBV5-1 and TRBJ1-4; TRBD1 matches 7 bases. The CDR3 length is 16 residues. J lost 0 bases, V lost 4 bases, and 6 bases had no gene match. CDR1 and CDR2 (germline): SGHRS, YFSETQ. For the CDR3, the DNA is TGCGCCAGCAGCAGGGGACAGAAGACAACTAATGAAAAACTGTTTTTT. This codes for CASSRGQKTTNEKLFF.

This clone has only one observation. The chain is built from TRBV21-1 and TRBJ1-1. TRBV21-1 is flagged as a pseudogene. The CDR3 is 10 amino acids. The CDR3 nucleotides read TGTGCCAGCCTCTGCACTGAAGCTTTCTTT. This gives the protein CASLCTEAFF.

This chain links TRBV13 with TRBJ2-4; 8 nucleotides align to TRBD1. The V gene's germline CDR1 is PRHDT and CDR2 FYEKMQ (reference sequence). The CDR3 is 15 residues long. V lost 5 bases, J lost 2 bases, and 5 bases stayed unmatched. DNA of the CDR3: TGTGCCAGCAGCCAAAGACAGGGGTCCAAAAACATTCAGTACTTC. It yields the protein CASSQRQGSKNIQYF.

The rearrangement uses TRBV7-6 and TRBJ2-3, with a tentative D call TRBD2 (6 bases). V was pared by 0 bases and J by 1 base, with 8 bases between. Per germline, CDR1 SGHVS and CDR2 FNYEAQ. The CDR3 runs to 15 residues. The CDR3 loop is CASSLASSGTDTQYF. In nucleotides, the CDR3 is TGTGCCAGCAGCTTAGCGTCTAGCGGCACAGATACGCAGTATTTT. Full variable domain (outside the CDR3, taken from reference TRBV7-6 and TRBJ2-3): GAGVSQSPRYKVTKRGQDVALRCDPISGHVSLYWYRQALGQGPEFLTYFNYEAQQDKSGLPNDRFSAERPEGSISTLTIQRTEQRDSAMYRCASSLASSGTDTQYFGPGTRLTVL.

The chain carries TRBV19 and TRBJ2-1, with 10 bases fitting TRBD1. This CDR3 is built from 15 residues. V was clipped by 4 bases and J by 8 bases; unmatched bases: 8. Looked up from germline, CDR1 is LNHDA and CDR2 is SQIVND (reference sequence). The CDR3 sequence: CASSTGGQGLHEQFF. Written as DNA, the CDR3 is TGTGCCAGTAGTACAGGGGGACAGGGGCTACATGAGCAGTTCTTC.

V and J are TRBV7-8 and TRBJ2-3; D is possibly TRBD2 (5 bases). This CDR3 comprises 16 residues. V gave up 5 bases and J gave up 2 bases, with 17 bases separating them. CDR1 and CDR2 (germline): SGHVS, FQNEAQ. In nucleotides, the CDR3 is TGTGCCAGCAGCCGCCTGAGACTACGCCTCACAGATACGCAGTATTTT. Translated, it gives CASSRLRLRLTDTQYF.

V and J are TRBV14 and TRBJ2-3; 7 nucleotides align to TRBD2. Trimming took 0 bases from V and 4 from J; bases not matched to a gene: 4. Germline CDR1 and CDR2: SGHDN and FVKESK. This CDR3 is 15 amino acids long. The DNA for the CDR3 is TGTGCCAGCAGCCAAGATCCGACTAGCTCAGATACGCAGTATTTT. Translation gives CASSQDPTSSDTQYF.

This clone was counted once. The CDR3 sequence is CASSPQWTWSYGYTF. CDR3 DNA: TGTGCCAGCAGCCCTCAATGGACTTGGTCCTATGGCTACACCTTC. The chain links TRBV21-1 to TRBJ1-2. TRBV21-1 is annotated as a pseudogene. CDR3 length equals 15 residues.

The gene calls are TRBV6-5 and TRBJ1-2; no clear D gene. The CDR3 length is 13 residues. Germline values: CDR1 MNHEY, CDR2 SVGAGI. The V gene lost 8 bases and the J gene lost 3 bases, with 13 bases spanning the gap. The CDR3 sequence: CASVLANDYGYTF. CDR3 in DNA: TGTGCCAGCGTTCTAGCCAATGACTATGGCTACACCTTC.

The CDR3: CASSLRSGGAGNEQFF. In nucleotides, the CDR3 is TGTGCCAGCTCGCTCCGTAGCGGGGGGGCGGGGAATGAGCAGTTCTTC. The V call is TRBV18, the J call TRBJ2-1; 11 bases match TRBD2. Trimming removed 6 bases from V and 7 bases from J; junction bases left unmatched: 11. The CDR3 runs 16 residues. The germline gives CDR1 KGHSH, CDR2 LQKENI.

The J gene is TRBJ1-2, the V gene TRBV6-1; D is perhaps TRBD1 (5 bases). Trimming left V 2 bases short and J 6 bases short, with 19 bases between. CDR1 and CDR2 (germline): MNHNS, SASEGT. This CDR3 has 16 amino acids. The CDR3 DNA reads TGTGCCAGCAGTGAATGGGGCGGGAGTGGGAACAATGGCTACACCTTC. Protein product: CASSEWGGSGNNGYTF.

This clone was observed many times. The CDR3 DNA reads TGTGCCAGCAGTGTCGAGACTGAGAGCACTGAAGCTTTCTTT. It codes for CASSVETESTEAFF. V is TRBV6-4 and J is TRBJ1-1; D is undetermined. V dropped 4 bases and J dropped 4 bases, with 13 bases sitting between them. CDR1 is MRHNA, CDR2 SNTAGT, per germline. The CDR3 is made up of 14 amino acids.

This clone has only one observation. The V call is TRBV7-6, the J call TRBJ2-1; 7 bases line up with TRBD2. The CDR3 has 14 residues. Trimming cost V 3 bases and J 1 base; bases outside gene matches: 0. Germline V gene lookup returns CDR1 SGHVS and CDR2 FNYEAQ. CDR3 DNA sequence: TGTGCCAGCAGCTTCGGGGGGTCCTACAATGAGCAGTTCTTC. The encoded protein is CASSFGGSYNEQFF.

This clone was detected only once. The rearrangement links TRBV3-1 (or the pseudogene TRBV3-2) to TRBJ1-2, with a possible D match to TRBD1 (6 bases). The ends were cut back, 4 bases at V and 7 bases at J, with 19 bases in the middle. Germline V gene data show CDR1 as LGHDT and CDR2 as YNNKEL (reference sequence). The CDR3 extends over 15 amino acids. Here the CDR3 reads CASSLYTGSSGGYTF. The DNA for the CDR3 is TGTGCCAGCAGCCTCTACACAGGGTCTTCTGGTGGCTACACCTTC.

Of note for this clone: The junction departs from the called germline gene at one end, perhaps through a read error. The J gene is TRBJ1-4, the V gene TRBV7-9; TRBD1 might be the D (6 bases). The CDR3 is 14 residues long. The germline V gene encodes CDR1 SEHNR and CDR2 FQNEAQ (reference sequence). The CDR3 coding sequence is TGTGCCAGCAGCTTAGACAGGGTGAATGGAAAACTGTTTTTT. Translating gives CASSLDRVNGKLFF.

The gene calls are TRBV3-1 (or the pseudogene TRBV3-2) and TRBJ1-1; TRBD1 agrees at 7 bases. CDR3 size: 15 residues. J lost 6 bases, V lost 4 bases, and 11 bases had no gene match. Germline CDR1 LGHDT, CDR2 YNNKEL (reference sequence). The CDR3 region is CASSPGSGGIPEAFF. Written as DNA, the CDR3 is TGTGCCAGCAGCCCAGGATCAGGGGGTATCCCTGAAGCTTTCTTT.

This chain uses TRBV5-1 with TRBJ1-1; D remains ambiguous. The CDR3 length is 16 residues. Trimming left V 4 bases short and J 0 bases short, with 16 bases between. In germline, CDR1 is SGHRS, CDR2 YFSETQ. The CDR3, as DNA: TGCGCCAGCAGCCCGTTAACAGCTGAAATGAACACTGAAGCTTTCTTT. Its translation: CASSPLTAEMNTEAFF.

V is TRBV5-1 and J is TRBJ2-1; D not resolved. V lost 4 bases and J lost 4, with 9 bases in between. Germline values: CDR1 SGHRS, CDR2 YFSETQ. This CDR3 spans 13 amino acids. CDR3 sequence: CASSQPYYNEQFF. The CDR3 DNA follows: TGCGCCAGCAGCCAACCCTATTACAATGAGCAGTTCTTC.

The chain recombines TRBV5-1 with TRBJ2-3, with D possibly matching TRBD2 (5 bases). Germline CDR1 reads SGHRS; CDR2 reads YFSETQ. Trimming stripped 2 bases from V and 6 bases from J, with 10 bases between. The CDR3 loop spans 13 amino acids. The CDR3 is CASSFPSLDTQYF. The CDR3 DNA sequence: TGCGCCAGCAGCTTCCCTAGCCTGGATACGCAGTATTTT.

V gene TRBV28 combines with J gene TRBJ2-3; 7 bases map to TRBD2. This CDR3 is 16 amino acids long. Unmatched junction bases numbered 15, after V lost 10 bases and J lost 2 bases. Germline V gene sequence: CDR1 MDHEN, CDR2 SYDVKM. CDR3 sequence reads: CATSRAGRGFTDTQYF. Here the CDR3 DNA reads TGTGCCACCTCCCGAGCGGGGCGGGGATTCACAGATACGCAGTATTTT. Together with reference TRBV28 and TRBJ2-3, the CDR3 gives the full variable domain: DVKVTQSSRYLVKRTGEKVFLECVQDMDHENMFWYRQDPGLGLRLIYFSYDVKMKEKGDIPEGYSVSREKKERFSLILESASTNQTSMYLCATSRAGRGFTDTQYFGPGTRLTVL.

This sequence joins TRBV4-2 and TRBJ2-2; D is ambiguous. This CDR3 comprises 15 residues. With 3 bases removed from V and 5 bases from J, the gap between germline ends came to 13 bases. CDR1 is LGHNA and CDR2 is YNFKEQ in the germline V gene. The CDR3 nucleotides read TGTGCCAGCAGCCAGCCTGGTTCCGGGACCGGGGAGCTGTTTTTT. It encodes CASSQPGSGTGELFF.

The chain couples TRBV4-2 to TRBJ2-7; 11 bases map to TRBD2. V lost 0 bases, J lost 9 bases, and 16 bases stayed unmatched. This CDR3 has 18 amino acids. CDR1 and CDR2 (germline): LGHNA, YNFKEQ. CDR3 protein: CASSQELFRASGGLRQYF. In nucleotides, the CDR3 is TGTGCCAGCAGCCAAGAACTTTTCCGGGCTAGCGGGGGGTTAAGGCAGTACTTC.